This TCR beta chain was captured by sequencing in a study of blood T cell dynamics during melanoma immunotherapy. Time point of the sample: week 3, after first cycle of checkpoint inhibitor. Apart from a couple of fast progressors, RECIST 1.1 response was judged 12 weeks post-infusion. DNA loading was fixed at around 0.35 ug for all bulk PBMC samples. Here immunoSEQ multiplex PCR was the method, and the copy in TCRdb shows in-frame clones only, minus some. The sample holds 6,500 to 10,000 clones, 87% seen once. Worth noting for this clone: Antigen specificity is unknown.

V gave up 1 base and J gave up 5 bases; unmatched junction bases: 7. Germline V gives CDR1 SGHVS, CDR2 FNYEAQ. The CDR3 length is 17 residues. Overall study findings and caveats: It remained unknown if the driving T cell clones were melanoma-specific.

The chain recombines TRBV7-6 with TRBJ2-3; 12 bases are a match to TRBD2. Sample: blood, taken from a patient treated with checkpoint blockade. The origin of this receptor is a human donor with melanoma. The CDR3 DNA follows: TGTGCCAGCAGCTTAGGGGGACTAGCGGGCTATGGAGATACGCAGTATTTT. Translation gives CASSLGGLAGYGDTQYF.